This T cell receptor beta chain is drawn from a study of blood T cell repertoires in COVID-19. About the research overall: Samples came from the United States, Italy and Spain, spanning acute and convalescent COVID-19.

Within the 2 weeks before study entry, each person in the exposed group met a COVID-19 case. The V gene's germline CDR1 is SGHTA and CDR2 FQGNSA. The CDR3 is 14 amino acids. The germline V and J ends were trimmed by 5 bases and 3 bases, with 10 bases remaining between them. Study processing details: Nucleated cell number was recorded as an estimate derived from reference gene primer amplification. Profiled with immunoSEQ multiplex PCR; TCRdb holds only in-frame clones, not every one. V, J and clone size are taken as reported in that table, and D and trimming were inferred from the DNA itself. This sample carries around 190,000 clones, 84% of them seen once, and the ten largest clones take approximately 3%.

The chain employs TRBV7-2 and TRBJ2-2; D not certain. The sequence derives from a woman aged 25 to 39 who had been exposed to COVID-19. The specimen sequenced was PBMCs or T cells enriched from blood (not recorded which). The CDR3 sequence: CASSQNKDTGELFF. In nucleotides, the CDR3 is TGTGCCAGCAGCCAGAACAAAGACACCGGGGAGCTGTTTTTT.